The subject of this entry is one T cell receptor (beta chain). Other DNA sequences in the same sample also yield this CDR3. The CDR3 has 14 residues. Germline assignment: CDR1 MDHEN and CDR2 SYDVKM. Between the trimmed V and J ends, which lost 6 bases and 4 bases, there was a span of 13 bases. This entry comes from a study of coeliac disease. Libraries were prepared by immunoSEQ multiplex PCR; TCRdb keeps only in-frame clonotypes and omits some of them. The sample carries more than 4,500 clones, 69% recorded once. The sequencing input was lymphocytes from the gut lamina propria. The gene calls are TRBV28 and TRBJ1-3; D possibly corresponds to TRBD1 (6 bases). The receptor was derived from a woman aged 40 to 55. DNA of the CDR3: TGTGCCAGCAGCCCCGGACAGTCCGGAAACACCATATATTTT. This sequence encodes CASSPGQSGNTIYF.